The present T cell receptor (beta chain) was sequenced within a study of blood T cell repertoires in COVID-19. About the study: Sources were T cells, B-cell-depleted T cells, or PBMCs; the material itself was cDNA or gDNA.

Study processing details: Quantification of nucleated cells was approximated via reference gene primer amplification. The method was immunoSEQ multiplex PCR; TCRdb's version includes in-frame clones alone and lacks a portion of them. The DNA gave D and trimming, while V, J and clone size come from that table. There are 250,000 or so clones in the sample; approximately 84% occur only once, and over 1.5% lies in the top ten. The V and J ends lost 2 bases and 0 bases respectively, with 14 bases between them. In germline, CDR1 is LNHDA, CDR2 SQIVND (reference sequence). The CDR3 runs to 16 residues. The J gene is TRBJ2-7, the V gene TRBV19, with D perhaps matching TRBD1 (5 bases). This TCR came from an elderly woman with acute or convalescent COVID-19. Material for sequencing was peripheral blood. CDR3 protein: CASSIKGDSYSYEQYF. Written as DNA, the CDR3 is TGTGCCAGTAGTATAAAAGGTGACAGTTACTCCTACGAGCAGTACTTC.